The 27 T cell receptor beta chains given below trace back to one sample, sequenced in a study of blood T cell repertoires in COVID-19. The method was immunoSEQ multiplex PCR; TCRdb's version includes in-frame clones alone and lacks a portion of them. The repertoire holds 300,000 to 400,000 clones, with more than 70% as singletons. Material: peripheral blood. These receptors were taken from a woman aged 65 to 85 with COVID-19, enrolled during active disease.

This chain links TRBV12-3 or TRBV12-4 with TRBJ1-1; D is possibly TRBD1 (5 bases). Trimming took off 5 bases at V and 1 base at J, with 8 bases between the two ends. The CDR3 is made up of 13 amino acids. In DNA, the CDR3 is TGTGCCAGCAGTATTAGGGGGAACACTGAAGCTTTCTTT. Protein product: CASSIRGNTEAFF.

CDR3 sequence (DNA): TGTGCCAGCAGCTTCGGGACAGAGCTGGGGGAGCTGTTTTTT. Translating it yields CASSFGTELGELFF. The rearrangement joins TRBV5-6 to TRBJ2-2; 7 bases match TRBD1. CDR1 is SGHDT, CDR2 YYEEEE, per germline. Losses at the gene ends were 2 bases for V and 8 bases for J; bases not matched to a gene: 6. CDR3 size: 14 residues.

CDR3 coding DNA: TGTGCCAGCAGCTTAGGGGAGGGCATTCAGTACTTC. It yields the protein CASSLGEGIQYF. The rearrangement joins TRBV7-2 to TRBJ2-4; 7 nucleotides agree with TRBD2. The CDR3 runs to 12 residues. Germline V gene data show CDR1 as SGHTA and CDR2 as FQGNSA. With 1 base clipped from V and 9 bases from J, the junction kept 0 bases outside the gene matches.

This clone was seen only a few times. This chain connects TRBV28 to TRBJ1-1; TRBD1 matches at 12 bases. Germline V gene data show CDR1 as MDHEN and CDR2 as SYDVKM. The CDR3 length is 17 residues. The J segment lost 0 bases and the V segment lost 8 bases, leaving 10 bases of the junction unmatched. The CDR3 loop reads CASPPPGQGAVNTEAFF. CDR3 bases: TGTGCCAGCCCGCCCCCGGGACAGGGGGCAGTGAACACTGAAGCTTTCTTT.

This clone was detected a few times. The sample has other DNA sequences that encode this CDR3 too. V and J are TRBV28 and TRBJ2-7, with TRBD2 identical over 7 bases. The CDR3 consists of 13 residues. The ends lost 6 bases at V and 2 bases at J; junction bases unmatched: 4. Germline CDR1 is MDHEN and CDR2 is SYDVKM. The CDR3 bases are TGTGCCAGCAGCAATGGGGGGGCCTACGAGCAGTACTTC. Amino acid sequence: CASSNGGAYEQYF.

The chain has TRBV6-2 or TRBV6-3 and TRBJ1-2; 8 nucleotides line up with TRBD1. Per the germline V gene, CDR1 is MNHEY and CDR2 is SVGEGT. J gave up 8 bases and V 0 bases, and 20 bases lay outside the gene matches. The CDR3 length is 19 residues. Written as DNA, the CDR3 is TGTGCCAGCAGTTACTCGACTTCACCCGCTGGGGACAGGACCCGCGGCTACACCTTC. It translates to CASSYSTSPAGDRTRGYTF.

The V call is TRBV5-1, the J call TRBJ2-3; 10 bases are a match to TRBD2. CDR3 length: 17 amino acids. The germline V gene has CDR1 SGHRS and CDR2 YFSETQ. J lost 6 bases, V lost 2 bases, and 12 bases had no gene match. Written as DNA, the CDR3 is TGCGCCAGCAGCTTATCGGCCAGCGGGGGGGCCGTTGATACGCAGTATTTT. Translation gives CASSLSASGGAVDTQYF.

This clone has only one observation. The chain couples TRBV9 to TRBJ1-1; D remains ambiguous. The CDR3 has 15 residues. V gave up 0 bases and J gave up 4 bases, with 13 bases separating them. The germline CDR1 and CDR2 sequences are SGDLS and YYNGEE. CDR3: CASSVGGTFLTEAFF. DNA for the CDR3: TGTGCCAGCAGCGTAGGAGGTACCTTCCTCACTGAAGCTTTCTTT.

The rearrangement links TRBV28 to TRBJ2-5; 9 bases agree with TRBD2. Trimming cost V 0 bases and J 7 bases; bases outside gene matches: 6. CDR1 and CDR2 (germline): MDHEN, SYDVKM. The CDR3 runs 15 residues. The CDR3 protein is CASSLWWTSVGTQYF. CDR3 DNA: TGTGCCAGCAGTTTATGGTGGACTAGCGTGGGGACCCAGTACTTC.

V is TRBV5-6 and J is TRBJ1-1; no reliable D call. V was shortened by 2 bases and J by 1 base, with 9 bases between the two germline ends. The CDR3 extends over 14 amino acids. Germline loops: CDR1 SGHDT, CDR2 YYEEEE. CDR3 protein: CASSFAEKNTEAFF. CDR3 sequence (DNA): TGTGCCAGCAGCTTCGCGGAGAAGAACACTGAAGCTTTCTTT.

J is TRBJ1-1 and V is TRBV5-4; TRBD1 agrees at 10 bases. Per germline, CDR1 SGHNT and CDR2 YYREEE (reference sequence). Trimming at V came to 3 bases and at J to 4 bases, leaving 9 bases not matched to a gene. This CDR3 has 16 amino acids. DNA for the CDR3: TGTGCCAGCAGCTCCCGACAGGGGGCGCGGGGCACTGAAGCTTTCTTT. This sequence encodes CASSSRQGARGTEAFF. Variable domain in full (rest from reference TRBV5-4 and TRBJ1-1): ETGVTQSPTHLIKTRGQQVTLRCSSQSGHNTVSWYQQALGQGPQFIFQYYREEENGRGNFPPRFSGLQFPNYSSELNVNALELDDSALYLCASSSRQGARGTEAFFGQGTRLTVV.

The V gene is TRBV27, the J gene TRBJ2-7, with D perhaps TRBD2 (6 bases). V dropped 2 bases and J dropped 1 base, with 18 bases sitting between them. The CDR3 consists of 17 residues. Germline V CDR1 and CDR2: MNHEY, SMNVEV (reference sequence). The CDR3 DNA sequence: TGTGCCAGCAGTTTAAAATCGCTCGGGGGAACGTCCTACGAGCAGTACTTC. Encoded protein: CASSLKSLGGTSYEQYF.

This chain links TRBV14 with TRBJ1-2; D might be TRBD1 (5 bases). Germline CDR1 and CDR2: SGHDN and FVKESK. CDR3 length: 22 residues. V was shortened by 3 bases and J by 4 bases, with 36 bases between the two germline ends. CDR3 sequence (DNA): TGTGCCAGCAGCCATAAAATACTAAGTATCAGGGAGGTGCCTTGGGGAGTCTATGGCTACACCTTC. This sequence encodes CASSHKILSIREVPWGVYGYTF.

In its sample, this clone was seen once. This CDR3 reads CASSLWGQGNSGNTIYF. The CDR3 DNA follows: TGTGCCAGCAGCTTATGGGGACAGGGGAACTCTGGAAACACCATATATTTT. The rearrangement links TRBV7-2 to TRBJ1-3; TRBD1 aligns across 10 bases. The V gene end was trimmed by 2 bases and the J gene end by 0 bases; junction bases not matched to a gene: 4. CDR3 length: 17 amino acids. Germline V gives CDR1 SGHTA, CDR2 FQGNSA. The variable domain in full, with the rest retrieved from reference TRBV7-2 and TRBJ1-3, is GAGVSQSPSNKVTEKGKDVELRCDPISGHTALYWYRQSLGQGLEFLIYFQGNSAPDKSGLPSDRFSAERTGGSVSTLTIQRTQQEDSAVYLCASSLWGQGNSGNTIYFGEGSWLTVV.

The rearrangement joins TRBV7-2 to TRBJ2-7; a weak D match, TRBD1 (5 bases). V shed 5 bases and J shed 5 bases, with 19 bases lying between them. The length of the CDR3 is 15 residues. Looked up from germline, CDR1 is SGHTA and CDR2 is FQGNSA. CDR3 in amino acids: CASSPTGTGLHEQYF. The CDR3 nucleotides are TGTGCCAGCAGCCCCACAGGAACAGGTCTGCACGAGCAGTACTTC.

This chain links TRBV27 with TRBJ2-1; TRBD1 matches 8 bases. Trimming took 2 bases from V and 1 from J; bases not matched to a gene: 4. Germline CDR1 MNHEY, CDR2 SMNVEV (reference sequence). The CDR3 runs to 16 residues. In nucleotides, the CDR3 is TGTGCCAGCAGTTTAGTGTACAGGGGGTCCTACAATGAGCAGTTCTTC. Its protein product is CASSLVYRGSYNEQFF.

The chain combines TRBV5-6 with TRBJ2-3; 7 bases are shared with TRBD2. V lost 4 bases and J lost 2; bases outside the gene matches: 4. The CDR3 extends over 14 amino acids. Germline V CDR1 and CDR2: SGHDT, YYEEEE. The CDR3 DNA follows: TGTGCCAGCAGCCGGAGGGACTACACAGATACGCAGTATTTT. Protein: CASSRRDYTDTQYF.

This CDR3 reads CASSYSGGKTEKLFF. CDR3 DNA sequence: TGTGCCAGCAGTTACTCTGGGGGGAAGACGGAAAAACTGTTTTTT. The gene calls are TRBV6-5 and TRBJ1-4, with D possibly matching TRBD1 (5 bases). CDR1 and CDR2 (germline): MNHEY, SVGAGI. With 0 bases removed from V and 8 bases from J, the gap between germline ends came to 13 bases. CDR3 length: 15 amino acids.

The CDR3 region has the DNA TGTGCCAGTAACCTACGACAGGGGGATGGTAATTCACCCCTCCACTTT. Encoded protein: CASNLRQGDGNSPLHF. J is TRBJ1-6 and V is TRBV19; 9 bases align to TRBD1. The germline V gene encodes CDR1 LNHDA and CDR2 SQIVND (reference sequence). Trimming at V came to 7 bases and at J to 6 bases, leaving 10 bases not matched to a gene. This CDR3 has 16 residues.

This chain connects TRBV7-3 to TRBJ2-2; D ambiguous. This CDR3 has 14 amino acids. The germline V gene encodes CDR1 SGHTA and CDR2 FQGTGA. The V and J ends lost 1 base and 3 bases respectively, with 6 bases between them. In nucleotides, the CDR3 is TGTGCCAGCAGCTTAAAAGGAGACACCGGGGAGCTGTTTTTT. Encoded protein: CASSLKGDTGELFF.

The chain is built from TRBV2 and TRBJ1-5, with a weak D call TRBD1 (6 bases). V gave up 6 bases and J gave up 3 bases, with 18 bases separating them. Germline V gene lookup returns CDR1 SNHLY and CDR2 FYNNEI. The CDR3 sequence is 16 residues long. The CDR3 spells CASRANRAPVNQPQHF. The DNA for the CDR3 is TGTGCCAGCAGGGCGAACAGGGCTCCCGTCAATCAGCCCCAGCATTTT.

CDR3 in DNA: TGTGCCAGCAGCTTACTGGGAGCCAGGGGAAATGGCTACACCTTC. Amino acids: CASSLLGARGNGYTF. This chain joins TRBV7-2 and TRBJ1-2; possibly TRBD1 for D (6 bases). Trimming cost V 2 bases and J 6 bases, with 16 bases left between them. The CDR3 is made up of 15 amino acids. Per germline, CDR1 SGHTA and CDR2 FQGNSA.

This chain joins TRBV9 and TRBJ1-1, with 8 bases that match TRBD1. V dropped 3 bases and J dropped 0; count of bases not matched to a gene: 7. Germline values: CDR1 SGDLS, CDR2 YYNGEE. CDR3 length: 16 residues. This CDR3 is CASSAAGGSMNTEAFF. The CDR3 nucleotides are TGTGCCAGCAGCGCGGCAGGGGGCTCGATGAACACTGAAGCTTTCTTT.

This chain links TRBV5-4 with TRBJ1-1; 7 positions match TRBD1. CDR3 size: 12 residues. V shed 3 bases, J shed 7 bases, and the junction held 3 bases outside the gene matches. Germline assignment: CDR1 SGHNT and CDR2 YYREEE (reference sequence). In nucleotides, the CDR3 is TGTGCCAGCAGCTGGGGACAGATTGAAGCTTTCTTT. This gives the protein CASSWGQIEAFF.

The chain uses TRBV6-6 and TRBJ1-2, with a possible D match to TRBD1 (5 bases). Trimming pared 6 bases from V and 2 bases from J, leaving 13 bases between. Germline CDR1 reads MNHNY; CDR2 reads SVGAGI (reference sequence). CDR3 length: 14 residues. CDR3 nucleotide sequence: TGTGCCAGCAGCCCCACAGGTTTCAACTATGGCTACACCTTC. It codes for CASSPTGFNYGYTF.

V is TRBV11-2 and J is TRBJ1-3, with a possible D match to TRBD1 (5 bases). Germline V gene data show CDR1 as SGHAT and CDR2 as FQNNGV. The CDR3 consists of 15 residues. Trimming removed 5 bases at V and 0 bases at J, with 11 bases between. CDR3 sequence (DNA): TGTGCCAGCAGCCCCCAGGGCGACTCTGGAAACACCATATATTTT. Residues: CASSPQGDSGNTIYF.

The rearrangement uses TRBV5-1 and TRBJ1-3; no firm D call. Germline values: CDR1 SGHRS, CDR2 YFSETQ. The length of the CDR3 is 16 residues. The ends were cut back, 0 bases at V and 1 base at J, with 11 bases in the middle. The chain's CDR3 is CASSLGRRDSGNTIYF. CDR3 DNA sequence: TGCGCCAGCAGCTTGGGGCGGAGAGATTCTGGAAACACCATATATTTT.